This T cell receptor beta chain originates from a study of tumor-infiltrating lymphocytes in oesophageal squamous cell carcinoma. The length of the CDR3 is 15 residues. CDR1 SGHVS and CDR2 FNYEAQ come from the germline V gene. TCRdb reanalysed the PCR reads using MiXCR and keeps one entry per CDR3 protein. The sample carries roughly 15,000 distinct CDR3 sequences, about 50% recorded once. The sequenced material came from esophageal tumor tissue. The receptor was derived from a male donor with esophageal squamous cell carcinoma. The V gene is TRBV7-6, the J gene TRBJ2-3; possibly TRBD1 for D (6 bases). The end of the DNA is better explained by TRBJ2-5, so the J call may be wrong. CDR3 amino acids: CASTGQSHGGETQYF. The CDR3 DNA reads TGTGCCAGCACCGGACAGTCCCACGGCGGGGAGACCCAGTACTTC.